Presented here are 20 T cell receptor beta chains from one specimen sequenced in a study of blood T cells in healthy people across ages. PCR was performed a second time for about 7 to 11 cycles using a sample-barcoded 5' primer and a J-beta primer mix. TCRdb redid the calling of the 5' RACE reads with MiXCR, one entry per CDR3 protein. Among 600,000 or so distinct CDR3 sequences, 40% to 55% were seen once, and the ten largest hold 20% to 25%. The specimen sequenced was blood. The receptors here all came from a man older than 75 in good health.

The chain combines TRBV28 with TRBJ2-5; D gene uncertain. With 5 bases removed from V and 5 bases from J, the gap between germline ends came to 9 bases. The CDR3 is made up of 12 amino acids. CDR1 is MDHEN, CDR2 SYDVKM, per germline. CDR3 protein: CASSPYLETQYF. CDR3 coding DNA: TGTGCCAGCAGTCCGTATCTGGAGACCCAGTACTTC.

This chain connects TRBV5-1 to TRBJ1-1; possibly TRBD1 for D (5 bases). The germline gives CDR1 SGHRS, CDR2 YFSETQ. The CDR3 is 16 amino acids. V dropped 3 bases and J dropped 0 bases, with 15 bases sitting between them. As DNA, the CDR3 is TGCGCCAGCAGCTCCCTATCCGGGACTTTGAACACTGAAGCTTTCTTT. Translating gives CASSSLSGTLNTEAFF.

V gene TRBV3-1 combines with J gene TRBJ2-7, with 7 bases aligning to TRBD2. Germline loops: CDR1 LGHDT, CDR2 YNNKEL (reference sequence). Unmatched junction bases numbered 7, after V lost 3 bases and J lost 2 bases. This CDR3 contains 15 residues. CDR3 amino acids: CASSQPSGVTYEQYF. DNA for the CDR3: TGTGCCAGCAGCCAGCCCAGCGGGGTTACCTACGAGCAGTACTTC.

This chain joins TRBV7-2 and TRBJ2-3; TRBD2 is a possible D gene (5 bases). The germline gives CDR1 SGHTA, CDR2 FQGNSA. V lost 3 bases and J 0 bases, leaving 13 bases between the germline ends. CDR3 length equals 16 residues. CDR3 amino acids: CASSFVVGISTDTQYF. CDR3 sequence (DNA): TGTGCCAGCAGCTTTGTAGTCGGGATAAGCACAGATACGCAGTATTTT.

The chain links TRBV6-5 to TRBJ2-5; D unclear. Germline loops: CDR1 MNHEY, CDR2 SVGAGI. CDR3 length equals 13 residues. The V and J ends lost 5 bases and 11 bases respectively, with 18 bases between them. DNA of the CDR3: TGTGCCAGCAGTCCCCGATCCCACAATGAGCAGTACTTC. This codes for CASSPRSHNEQYF.

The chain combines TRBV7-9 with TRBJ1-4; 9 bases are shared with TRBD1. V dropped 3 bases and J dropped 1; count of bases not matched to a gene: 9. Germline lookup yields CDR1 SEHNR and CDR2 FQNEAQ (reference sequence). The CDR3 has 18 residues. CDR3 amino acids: CASSFNQGGQGTNEKLFF. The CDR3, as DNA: TGTGCCAGCAGCTTTAACCAGGGGGGACAGGGAACTAATGAAAAACTGTTTTTT.

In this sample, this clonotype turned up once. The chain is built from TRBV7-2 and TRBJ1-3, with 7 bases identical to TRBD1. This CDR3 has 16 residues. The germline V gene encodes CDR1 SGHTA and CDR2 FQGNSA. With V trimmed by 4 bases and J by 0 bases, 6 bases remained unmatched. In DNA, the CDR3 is TGTGCCAGCAGCTGGTACACAGGGGTCTCTGGAAACACCATATATTTT. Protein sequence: CASSWYTGVSGNTIYF.

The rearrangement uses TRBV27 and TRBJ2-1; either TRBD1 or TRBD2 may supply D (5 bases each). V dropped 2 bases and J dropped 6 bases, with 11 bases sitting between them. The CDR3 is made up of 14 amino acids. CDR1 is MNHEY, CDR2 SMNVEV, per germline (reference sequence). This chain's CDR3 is CASSLRHGANEQFF. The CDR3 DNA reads TGTGCCAGCAGTTTAAGGCACGGGGCCAATGAGCAGTTCTTC.

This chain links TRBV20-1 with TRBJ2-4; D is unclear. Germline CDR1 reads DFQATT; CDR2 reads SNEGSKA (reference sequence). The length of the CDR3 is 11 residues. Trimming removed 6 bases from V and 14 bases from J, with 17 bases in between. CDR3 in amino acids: CSAPVPRQEYF. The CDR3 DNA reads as TGCAGTGCCCCCGTGCCCCGTCAGGAGTACTTC.

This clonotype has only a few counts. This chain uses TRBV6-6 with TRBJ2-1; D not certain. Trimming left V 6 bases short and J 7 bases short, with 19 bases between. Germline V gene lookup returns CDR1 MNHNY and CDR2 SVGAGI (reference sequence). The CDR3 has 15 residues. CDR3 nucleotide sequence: TGTGCCAGCAGACCCCATCGGCCGGACGTAAATGAGCAGTTCTTC. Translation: CASRPHRPDVNEQFF.

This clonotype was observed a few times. In DNA, the CDR3 is TGTGCCAGCAGCCAGGGACTAGCGTCTGACGAGCAGTACTTC. This encodes CASSQGLASDEQYF. This chain uses TRBV7-9 with TRBJ2-7; 10 bases map to TRBD2. Trimming removed 5 bases from V and 5 bases from J; junction bases left unmatched: 6. From germline, CDR1 is SEHNR and CDR2 FQNEAQ (reference sequence). The CDR3 is made up of 14 amino acids.

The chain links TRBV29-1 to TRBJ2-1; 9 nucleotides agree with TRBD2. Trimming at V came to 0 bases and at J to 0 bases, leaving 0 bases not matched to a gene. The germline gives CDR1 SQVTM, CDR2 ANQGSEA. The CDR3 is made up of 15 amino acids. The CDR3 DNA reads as TGCAGCGTTGAAGAGCGGGGGGGCTCCTACAATGAGCAGTTCTTC. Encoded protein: CSVEERGGSYNEQFF.

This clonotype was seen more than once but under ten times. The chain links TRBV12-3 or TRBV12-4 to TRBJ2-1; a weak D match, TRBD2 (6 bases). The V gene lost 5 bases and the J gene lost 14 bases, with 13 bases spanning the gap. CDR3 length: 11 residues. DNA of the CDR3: TGTGCCAGCAGTGGAAGGGACTGGGAGTTCTTC. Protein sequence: CASSGRDWEFF.

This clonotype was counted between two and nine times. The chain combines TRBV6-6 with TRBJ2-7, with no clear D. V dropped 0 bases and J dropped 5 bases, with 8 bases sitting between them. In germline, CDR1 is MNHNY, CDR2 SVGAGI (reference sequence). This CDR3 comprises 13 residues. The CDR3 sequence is CASSYSPLNEQYF. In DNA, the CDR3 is TGTGCCAGCAGTTACTCCCCACTCAACGAGCAGTACTTC.

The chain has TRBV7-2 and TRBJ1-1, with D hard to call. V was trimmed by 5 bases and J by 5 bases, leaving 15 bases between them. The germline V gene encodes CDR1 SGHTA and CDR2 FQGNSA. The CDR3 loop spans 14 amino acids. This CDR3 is CASSPWGGDTEAFF. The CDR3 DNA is TGTGCCAGCAGCCCTTGGGGAGGAGATACTGAAGCTTTCTTT.

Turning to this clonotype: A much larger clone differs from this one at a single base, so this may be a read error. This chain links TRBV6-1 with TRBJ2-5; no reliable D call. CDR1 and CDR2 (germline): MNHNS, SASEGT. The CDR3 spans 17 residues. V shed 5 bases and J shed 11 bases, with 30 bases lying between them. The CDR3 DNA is TGTGCCAGCAGTCCCCGCACCCTACTTGGACCGTACAATGAGCAGTACTTC. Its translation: CASSPRTLLGPYNEQYF.

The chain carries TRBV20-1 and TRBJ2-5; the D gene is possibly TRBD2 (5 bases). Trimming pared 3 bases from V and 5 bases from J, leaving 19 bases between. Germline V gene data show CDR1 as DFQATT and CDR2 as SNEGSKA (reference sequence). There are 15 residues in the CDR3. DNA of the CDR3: TGCAGTGCTAGTCTCACGGGGTCGACACTGGAGACCCAGTACTTC. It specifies CSASLTGSTLETQYF.

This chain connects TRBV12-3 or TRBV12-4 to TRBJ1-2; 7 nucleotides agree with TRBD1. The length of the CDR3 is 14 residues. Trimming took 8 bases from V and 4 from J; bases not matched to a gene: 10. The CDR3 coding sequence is TGTGCCAGCGGTCCCCGGGGACAGCTCTATGGCTACACCTTC. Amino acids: CASGPRGQLYGYTF.

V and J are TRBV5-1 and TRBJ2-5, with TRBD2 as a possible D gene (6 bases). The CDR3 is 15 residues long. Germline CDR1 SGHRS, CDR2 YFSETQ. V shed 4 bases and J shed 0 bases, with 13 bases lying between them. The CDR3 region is CASSPQGTHQETQYF. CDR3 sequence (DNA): TGCGCCAGCAGCCCACAAGGGACTCACCAAGAGACCCAGTACTTC.

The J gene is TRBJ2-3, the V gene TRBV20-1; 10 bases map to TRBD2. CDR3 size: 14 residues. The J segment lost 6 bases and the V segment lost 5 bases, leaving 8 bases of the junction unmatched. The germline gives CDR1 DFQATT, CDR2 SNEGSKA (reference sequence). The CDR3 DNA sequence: TGCAGTGCTCCCACTAGCGGGGATTGGGATACGCAGTATTTT. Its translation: CSAPTSGDWDTQYF.